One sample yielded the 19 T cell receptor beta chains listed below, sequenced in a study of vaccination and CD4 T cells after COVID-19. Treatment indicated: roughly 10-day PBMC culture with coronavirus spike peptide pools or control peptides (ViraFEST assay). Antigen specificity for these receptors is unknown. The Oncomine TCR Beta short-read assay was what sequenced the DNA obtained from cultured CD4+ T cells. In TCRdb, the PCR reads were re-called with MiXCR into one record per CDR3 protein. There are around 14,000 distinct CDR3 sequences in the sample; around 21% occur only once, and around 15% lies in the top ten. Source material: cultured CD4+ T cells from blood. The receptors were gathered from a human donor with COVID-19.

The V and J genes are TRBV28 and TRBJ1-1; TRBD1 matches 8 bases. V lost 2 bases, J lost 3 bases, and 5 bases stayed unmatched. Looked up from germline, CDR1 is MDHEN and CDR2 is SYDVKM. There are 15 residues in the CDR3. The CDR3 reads CASSLRAGGYTEAFF. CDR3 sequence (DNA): TGTGCCAGCAGTTTACGGGCAGGGGGCTACACTGAAGCTTTCTTT.

The CDR3 loop is CASNRDGVFSGANVLTF. The CDR3 DNA is TGTGCCAGCAATCGGGACGGAGTGTTCTCTGGGGCCAACGTCCTGACTTTC. The chain is built from TRBV2 and TRBJ2-6, with D perhaps being TRBD1 or TRBD2 (5 bases each). Germline CDR1 and CDR2: SNHLY and FYNNEI. The V end lost 7 bases, the J end lost 0 bases, and 16 bases lay between the germline ends. The CDR3 spans 17 residues.

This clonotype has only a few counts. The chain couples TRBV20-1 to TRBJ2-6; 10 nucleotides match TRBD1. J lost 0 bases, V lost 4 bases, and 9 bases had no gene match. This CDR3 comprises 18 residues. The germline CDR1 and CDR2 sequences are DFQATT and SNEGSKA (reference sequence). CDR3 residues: CSATTGRTGGSGANVLTF. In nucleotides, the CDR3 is TGCAGTGCTACCACCGGGAGGACAGGGGGCTCTGGGGCCAACGTCCTGACTTTC.

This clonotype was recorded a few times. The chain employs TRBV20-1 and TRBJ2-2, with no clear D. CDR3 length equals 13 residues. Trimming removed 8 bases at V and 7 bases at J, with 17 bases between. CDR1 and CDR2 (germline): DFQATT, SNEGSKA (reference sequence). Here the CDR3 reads CSTRGGVGGELFF. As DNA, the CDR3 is TGCAGTACCCGCGGCGGAGTGGGCGGGGAGCTGTTTTTT.

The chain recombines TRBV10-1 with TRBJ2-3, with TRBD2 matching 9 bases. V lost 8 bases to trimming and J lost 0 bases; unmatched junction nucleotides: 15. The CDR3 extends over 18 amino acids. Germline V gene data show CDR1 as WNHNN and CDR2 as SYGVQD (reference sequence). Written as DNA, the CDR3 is TGCGCCAGCGGGACCCATAGCGGGGGCGCCCCTAGCACAGATACGCAGTATTTT. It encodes CASGTHSGGAPSTDTQYF.

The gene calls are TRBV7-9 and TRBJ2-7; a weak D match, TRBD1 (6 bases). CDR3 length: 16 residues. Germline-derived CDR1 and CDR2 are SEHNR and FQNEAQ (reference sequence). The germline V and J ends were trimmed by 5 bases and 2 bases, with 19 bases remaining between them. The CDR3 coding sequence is TGTGCCAGCAGCCCAGGTCGGGACAAAAGAACCTACGAGCAGTACTTC. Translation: CASSPGRDKRTYEQYF. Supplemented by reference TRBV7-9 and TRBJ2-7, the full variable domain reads DTGVSQNPRHKITKRGQNVTFRCDPISEHNRLYWYRQTLGQGPEFLTYFQNEAQLEKSRLLSDRFSAERPKGSFSTLEIQRTEQGDSAMYLCASSPGRDKRTYEQYFGPGTRLTVT.

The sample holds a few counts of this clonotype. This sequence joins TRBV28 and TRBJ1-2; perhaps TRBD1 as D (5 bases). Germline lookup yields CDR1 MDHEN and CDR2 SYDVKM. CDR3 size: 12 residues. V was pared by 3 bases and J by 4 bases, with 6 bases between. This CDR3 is CASSFGGYGYTF. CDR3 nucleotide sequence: TGTGCCAGCAGTTTCGGGGGCTATGGCTACACCTTC.

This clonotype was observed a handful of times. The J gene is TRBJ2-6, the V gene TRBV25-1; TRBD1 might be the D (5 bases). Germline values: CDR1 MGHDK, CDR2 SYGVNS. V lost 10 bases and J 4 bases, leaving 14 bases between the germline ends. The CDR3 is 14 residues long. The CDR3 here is CATLGDLGANVLTF. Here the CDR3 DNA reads TGTGCCACCCTAGGGGATCTGGGGGCCAACGTCCTGACTTTC.

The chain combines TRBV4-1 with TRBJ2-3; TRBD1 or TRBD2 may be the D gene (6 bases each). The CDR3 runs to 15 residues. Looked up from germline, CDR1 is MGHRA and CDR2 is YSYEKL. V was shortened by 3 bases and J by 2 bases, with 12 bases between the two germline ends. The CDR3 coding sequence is TGCGCCAGCAGCCAGACCGGGGGCTACACAGATACGCAGTATTTT. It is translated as CASSQTGGYTDTQYF.

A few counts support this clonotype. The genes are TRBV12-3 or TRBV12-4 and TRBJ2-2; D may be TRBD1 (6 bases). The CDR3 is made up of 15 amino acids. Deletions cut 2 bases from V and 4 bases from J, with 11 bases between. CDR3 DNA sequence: TGTGCCAGCAGTTTAAACAGGGTCGGCACCGGGGAGCTGTTTTTT. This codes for CASSLNRVGTGELFF.

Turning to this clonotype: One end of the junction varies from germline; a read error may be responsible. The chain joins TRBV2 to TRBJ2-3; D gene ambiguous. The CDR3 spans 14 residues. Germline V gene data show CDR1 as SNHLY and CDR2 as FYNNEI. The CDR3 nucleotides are TGTGCCAGCAGGGAAGGACGGGCGACAGATACGCAGTATTTT. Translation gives CASREGRATDTQYF.

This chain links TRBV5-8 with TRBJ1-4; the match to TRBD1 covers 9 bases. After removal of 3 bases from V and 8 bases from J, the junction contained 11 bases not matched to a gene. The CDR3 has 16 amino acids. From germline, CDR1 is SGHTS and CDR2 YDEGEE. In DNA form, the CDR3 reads TGTGCCAGCAGCTCACTGACAGGGGGGTTTGGAGAAAAACTGTTTTTT. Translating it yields CASSSLTGGFGEKLFF.

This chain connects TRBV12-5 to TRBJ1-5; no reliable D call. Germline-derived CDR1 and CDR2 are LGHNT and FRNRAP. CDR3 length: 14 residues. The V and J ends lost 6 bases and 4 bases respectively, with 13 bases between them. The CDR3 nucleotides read TGTGCTAGTGGCCCGACCGCGTGGAATCAGCCCCAGCATTTT. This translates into CASGPTAWNQPQHF.

The CDR3 reads CASSLVLTGDPYEQYF. The CDR3 DNA follows: TGTGCCAGCAGCTTAGTTTTAACAGGGGACCCCTACGAGCAGTACTTC. J is TRBJ2-7 and V is TRBV11-3, with 7 bases that match TRBD1. Germline CDR1 is SGHNT and CDR2 is YENEEA. V shed 1 base, J shed 2 bases, and the junction held 8 bases outside the gene matches. CDR3 length: 16 residues.

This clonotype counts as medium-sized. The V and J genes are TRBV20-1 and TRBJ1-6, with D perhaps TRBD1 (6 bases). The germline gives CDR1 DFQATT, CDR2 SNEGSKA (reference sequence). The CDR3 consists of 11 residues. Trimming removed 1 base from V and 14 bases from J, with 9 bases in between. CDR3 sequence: CSARGGGSLHF. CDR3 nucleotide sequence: TGCAGTGCTAGAGGAGGGGGATCCCTCCACTTT.

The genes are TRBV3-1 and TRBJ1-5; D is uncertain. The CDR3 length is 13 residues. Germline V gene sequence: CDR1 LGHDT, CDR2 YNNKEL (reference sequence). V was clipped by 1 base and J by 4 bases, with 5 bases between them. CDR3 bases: TGTGCCAGCAGCCAAGGAGGGAATCAGCCCCAGCATTTT. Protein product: CASSQGGNQPQHF.

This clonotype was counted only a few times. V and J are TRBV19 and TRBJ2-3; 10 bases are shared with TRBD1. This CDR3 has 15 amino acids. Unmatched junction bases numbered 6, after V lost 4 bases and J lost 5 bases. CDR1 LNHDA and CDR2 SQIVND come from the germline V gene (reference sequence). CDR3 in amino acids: CASSRAGTGVDTQYF. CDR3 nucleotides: TGTGCCAGTAGTAGGGCCGGGACAGGGGTAGATACGCAGTATTTT.

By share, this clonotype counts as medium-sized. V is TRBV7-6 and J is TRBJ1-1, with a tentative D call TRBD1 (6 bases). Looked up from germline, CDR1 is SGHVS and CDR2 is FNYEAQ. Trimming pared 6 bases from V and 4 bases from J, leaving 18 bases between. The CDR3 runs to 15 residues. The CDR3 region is CASRETQGYGTEAFF. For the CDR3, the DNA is TGTGCCAGCAGGGAGACCCAGGGGTACGGCACTGAAGCTTTCTTT. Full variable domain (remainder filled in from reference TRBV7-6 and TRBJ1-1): GAGVSQSPRYKVTKRGQDVALRCDPISGHVSLYWYRQALGQGPEFLTYFNYEAQQDKSGLPNDRFSAERPEGSISTLTIQRTEQRDSAMYRCASRETQGYGTEAFFGQGTRLTVV.

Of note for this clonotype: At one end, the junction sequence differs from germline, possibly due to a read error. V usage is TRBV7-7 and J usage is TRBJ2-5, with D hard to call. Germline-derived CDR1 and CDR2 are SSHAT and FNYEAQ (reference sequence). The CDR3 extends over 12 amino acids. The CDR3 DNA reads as TGTGCTAGCAGCTCGGCCCCAAAGACCCAGTACTTC. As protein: CASSSAPKTQYF.